Here is one TCR beta chain with its context. This entry comes from a study of CD8+CD57+ T cells in acquired aplastic anemia. Study in general: The sorted CD4+ and CD8+ cells yielded an average roughly 3 ug of DNA.

CDR1 and CDR2 from the germline V gene are SEHNR and FQNEAQ (reference sequence). The CDR3 is made up of 14 amino acids. The trim removed 4 bases at V and 6 bases at J, leaving 6 bases unmatched. Selection for sequencing was limited to patients who had shown CD8+CD57+ cell expansion by flow cytometry. Among the patients, none had received any therapy at the time of blood sampling. According to the study, genomic DNA was the template for TCR beta VDJ and CDR3 profiling. TCRdb passed the reads through MiXCR, listing each CDR3 protein once. The repertoire holds approximately 190,000 distinct CDR3 sequences, with less than 60% as singletons.

The V gene is TRBV7-9, the J gene TRBJ1-2, with 9 bases lining up with TRBD1. Sequenced sample: sorted CD4+, CD8+, or CD8+CD57+ T cells (not recorded which) from PBMCs. The sequence was obtained from a human donor with aplastic anemia. CDR3: CASSSGTGWDGYTF. CDR3 DNA sequence: TGTGCCAGCAGCTCAGGGACAGGGTGGGATGGCTACACCTTC.